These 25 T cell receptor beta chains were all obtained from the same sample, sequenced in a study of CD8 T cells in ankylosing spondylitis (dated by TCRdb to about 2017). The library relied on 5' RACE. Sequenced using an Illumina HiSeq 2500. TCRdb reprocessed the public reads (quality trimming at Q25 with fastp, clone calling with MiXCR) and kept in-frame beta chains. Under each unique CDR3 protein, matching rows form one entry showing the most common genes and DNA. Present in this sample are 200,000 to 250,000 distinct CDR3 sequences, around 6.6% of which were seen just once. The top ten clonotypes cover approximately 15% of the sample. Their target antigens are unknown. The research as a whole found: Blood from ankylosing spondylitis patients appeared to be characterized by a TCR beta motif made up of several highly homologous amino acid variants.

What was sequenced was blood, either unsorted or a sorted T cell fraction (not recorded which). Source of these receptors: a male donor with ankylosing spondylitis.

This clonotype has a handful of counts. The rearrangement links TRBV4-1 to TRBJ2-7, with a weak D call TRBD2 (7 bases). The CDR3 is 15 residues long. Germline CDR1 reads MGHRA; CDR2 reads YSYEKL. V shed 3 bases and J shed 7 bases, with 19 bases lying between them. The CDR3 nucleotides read TGCGCCAGCAGCCAGGCACTTGGGGGGGCGTGGGAGCAGTACTTC. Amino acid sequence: CASSQALGGAWEQYF.

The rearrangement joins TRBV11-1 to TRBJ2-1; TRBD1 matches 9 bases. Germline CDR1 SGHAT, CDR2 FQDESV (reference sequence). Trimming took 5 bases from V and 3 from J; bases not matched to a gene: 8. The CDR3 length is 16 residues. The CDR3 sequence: CASSLRDRASYNEQFF. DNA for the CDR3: TGTGCCAGCAGCCTCCGGGACAGGGCTAGCTACAATGAGCAGTTCTTC.

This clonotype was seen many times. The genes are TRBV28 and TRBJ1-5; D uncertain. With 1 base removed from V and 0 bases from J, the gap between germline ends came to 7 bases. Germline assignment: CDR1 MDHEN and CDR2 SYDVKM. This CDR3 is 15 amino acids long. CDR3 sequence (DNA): TGTGCCAGCAGTTTATTACAGTTTAGCAATCAGCCCCAGCATTTT. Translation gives CASSLLQFSNQPQHF.

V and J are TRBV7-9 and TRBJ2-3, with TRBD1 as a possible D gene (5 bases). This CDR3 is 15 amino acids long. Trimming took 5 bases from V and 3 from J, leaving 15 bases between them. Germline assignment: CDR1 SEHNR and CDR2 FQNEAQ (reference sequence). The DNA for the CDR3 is TGTGCCAGCAGCCAAAGGCAGGGAAGGACAGATACGCAGTATTTT. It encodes CASSQRQGRTDTQYF.

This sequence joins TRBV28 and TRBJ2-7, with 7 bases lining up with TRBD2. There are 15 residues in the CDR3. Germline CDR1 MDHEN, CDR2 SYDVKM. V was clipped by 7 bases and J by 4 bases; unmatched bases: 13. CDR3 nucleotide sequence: TGTGCCAGCATCCCGGCTGGACTAGGTTTTTACGAGCAGTACTTC. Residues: CASIPAGLGFYEQYF. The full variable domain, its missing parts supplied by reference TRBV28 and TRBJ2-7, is DVKVTQSSRYLVKRTGEKVFLECVQDMDHENMFWYRQDPGLGLRLIYFSYDVKMKEKGDIPEGYSVSREKKERFSLILESASTNQTSMYLCASIPAGLGFYEQYFGPGTRLTVT.

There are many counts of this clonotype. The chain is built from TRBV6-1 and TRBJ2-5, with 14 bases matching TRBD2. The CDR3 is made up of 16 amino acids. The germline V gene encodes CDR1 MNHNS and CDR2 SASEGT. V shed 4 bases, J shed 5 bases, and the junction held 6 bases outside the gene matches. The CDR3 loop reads CASSGTSGGMPETQYF. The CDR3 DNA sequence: TGTGCCAGCAGTGGGACTAGCGGGGGGATGCCGGAGACCCAGTACTTC.

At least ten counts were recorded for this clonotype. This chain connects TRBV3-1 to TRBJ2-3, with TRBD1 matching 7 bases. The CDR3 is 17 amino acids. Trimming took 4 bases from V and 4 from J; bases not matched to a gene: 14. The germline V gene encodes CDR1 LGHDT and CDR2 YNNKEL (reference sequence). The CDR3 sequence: CASSPFRQGPGADTQYF. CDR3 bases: TGTGCCAGCAGCCCGTTTAGACAGGGCCCCGGGGCAGATACGCAGTATTTT.

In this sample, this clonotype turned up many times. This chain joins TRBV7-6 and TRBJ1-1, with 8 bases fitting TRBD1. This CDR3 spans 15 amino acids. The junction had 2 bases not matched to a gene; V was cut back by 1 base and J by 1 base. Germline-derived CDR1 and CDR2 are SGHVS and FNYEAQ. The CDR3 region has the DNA TGTGCCAGCAGCTTAGGGGGACAGGCGAACACTGAAGCTTTCTTT. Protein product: CASSLGGQANTEAFF. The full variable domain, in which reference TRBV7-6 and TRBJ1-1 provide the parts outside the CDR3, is GAGVSQSPRYKVTKRGQDVALRCDPISGHVSLYWYRQALGQGPEFLTYFNYEAQQDKSGLPNDRFSAERPEGSISTLTIQRTEQRDSAMYRCASSLGGQANTEAFFGQGTRLTVV.

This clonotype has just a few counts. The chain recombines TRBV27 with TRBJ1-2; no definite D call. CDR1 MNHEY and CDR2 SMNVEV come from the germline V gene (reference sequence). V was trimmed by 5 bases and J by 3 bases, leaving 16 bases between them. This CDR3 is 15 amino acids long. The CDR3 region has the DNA TGTGCCAGCAGTCTGTACGGTGAATACGACTATGGCTACACCTTC. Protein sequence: CASSLYGEYDYGYTF.

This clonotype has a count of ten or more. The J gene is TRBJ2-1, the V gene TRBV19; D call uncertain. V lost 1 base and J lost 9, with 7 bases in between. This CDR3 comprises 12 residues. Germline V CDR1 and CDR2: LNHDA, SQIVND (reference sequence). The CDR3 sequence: CASSIAVAEQFF. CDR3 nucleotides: TGTGCCAGTAGTATAGCAGTTGCTGAGCAGTTCTTC.

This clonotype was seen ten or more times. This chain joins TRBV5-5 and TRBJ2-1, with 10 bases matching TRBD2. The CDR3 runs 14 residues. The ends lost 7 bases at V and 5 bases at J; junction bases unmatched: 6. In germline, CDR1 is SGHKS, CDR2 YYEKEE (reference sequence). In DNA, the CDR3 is TGTGCCAGCCGGGGACTAGCGACAAACAATGAGCAGTTCTTC. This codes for CASRGLATNNEQFF.

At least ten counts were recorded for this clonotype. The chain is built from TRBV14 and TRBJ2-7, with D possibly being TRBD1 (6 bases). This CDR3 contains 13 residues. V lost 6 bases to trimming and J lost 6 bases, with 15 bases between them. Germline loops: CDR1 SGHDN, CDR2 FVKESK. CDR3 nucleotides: TGTGCCAGCAGTCTTCAGGGGAACAGCGAGCAGTACTTC. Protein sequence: CASSLQGNSEQYF. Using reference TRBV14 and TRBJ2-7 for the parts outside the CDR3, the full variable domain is EAGVTQFPSHSVIEKGQTVTLRCDPISGHDNLYWYRRVMGKEIKFLLHFVKESKQDESGMPNNRFLAERTGGTYSTLKVQPAELEDSGVYFCASSLQGNSEQYFGPGTRLTVT.

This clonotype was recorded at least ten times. CDR3: CSVEGRYNEQFF. The CDR3 nucleotides are TGCAGCGTTGAAGGTCGCTACAATGAGCAGTTCTTC. This sequence joins TRBV29-1 and TRBJ2-1; D gene ambiguous. CDR3 length: 12 amino acids. CDR1 and CDR2 (germline): SQVTM, ANQGSEA. Between the trimmed V and J ends, which lost 1 base and 3 bases, there was a span of 4 bases.

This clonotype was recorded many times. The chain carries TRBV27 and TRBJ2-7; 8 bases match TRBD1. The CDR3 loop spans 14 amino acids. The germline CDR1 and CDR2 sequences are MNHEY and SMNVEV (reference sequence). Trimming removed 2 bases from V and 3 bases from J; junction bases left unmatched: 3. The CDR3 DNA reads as TGTGCCAGCAGTTTACAGGGGGCAATCTACGAGCAGTACTTC. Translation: CASSLQGAIYEQYF.

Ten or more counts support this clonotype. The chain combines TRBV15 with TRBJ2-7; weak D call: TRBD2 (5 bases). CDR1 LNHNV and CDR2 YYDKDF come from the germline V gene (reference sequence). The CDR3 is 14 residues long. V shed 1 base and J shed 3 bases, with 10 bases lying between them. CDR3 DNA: TGTGCCACCAGCAGAGTTCTCGGGGACTACGAGCAGTACTTC. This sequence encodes CATSRVLGDYEQYF.

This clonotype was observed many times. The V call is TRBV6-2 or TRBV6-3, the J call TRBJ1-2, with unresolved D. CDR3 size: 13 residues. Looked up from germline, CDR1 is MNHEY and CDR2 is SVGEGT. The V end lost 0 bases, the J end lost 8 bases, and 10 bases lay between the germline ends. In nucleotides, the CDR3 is TGTGCCAGCAGTTACTCGACGTACGTAGGCTACACCTTC. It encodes CASSYSTYVGYTF.

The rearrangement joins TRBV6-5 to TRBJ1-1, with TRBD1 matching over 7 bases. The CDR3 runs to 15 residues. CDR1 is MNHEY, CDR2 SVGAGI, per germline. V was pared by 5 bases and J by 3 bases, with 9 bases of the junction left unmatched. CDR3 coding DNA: TGTGCCAGCAGTGGGACAGCCTATCCGCACACTGAAGCTTTCTTT. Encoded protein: CASSGTAYPHTEAFF.

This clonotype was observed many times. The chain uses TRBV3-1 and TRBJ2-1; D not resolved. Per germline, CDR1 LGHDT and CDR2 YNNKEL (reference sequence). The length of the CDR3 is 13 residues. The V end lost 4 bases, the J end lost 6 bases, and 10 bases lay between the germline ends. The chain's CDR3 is CASSPMASNEQFF. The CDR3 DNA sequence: TGTGCCAGCAGCCCTATGGCCAGCAATGAGCAGTTCTTC.

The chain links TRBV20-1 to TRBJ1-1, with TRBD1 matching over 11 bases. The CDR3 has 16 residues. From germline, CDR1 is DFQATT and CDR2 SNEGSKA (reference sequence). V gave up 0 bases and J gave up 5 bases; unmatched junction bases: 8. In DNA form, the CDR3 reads TGCAGTGCTAGAGACCAGGACAGGGGGCGGAGGACTGAAGCTTTCTTT. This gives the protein CSARDQDRGRRTEAFF.

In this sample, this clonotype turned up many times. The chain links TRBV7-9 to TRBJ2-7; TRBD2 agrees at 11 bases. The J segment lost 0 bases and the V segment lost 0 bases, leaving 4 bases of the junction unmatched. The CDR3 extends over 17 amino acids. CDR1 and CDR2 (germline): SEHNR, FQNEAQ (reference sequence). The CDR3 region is CASSLALAGDRSYEQYF. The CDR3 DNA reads TGTGCCAGCAGCTTAGCACTAGCGGGAGACCGCTCCTACGAGCAGTACTTC.

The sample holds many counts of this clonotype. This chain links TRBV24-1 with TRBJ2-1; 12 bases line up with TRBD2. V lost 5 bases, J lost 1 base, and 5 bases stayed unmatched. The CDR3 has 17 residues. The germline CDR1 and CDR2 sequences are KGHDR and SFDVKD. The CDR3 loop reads CATSGPGLAGSYNEQFF. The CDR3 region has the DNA TGTGCCACCAGTGGCCCCGGACTAGCGGGGTCCTACAATGAGCAGTTCTTC.

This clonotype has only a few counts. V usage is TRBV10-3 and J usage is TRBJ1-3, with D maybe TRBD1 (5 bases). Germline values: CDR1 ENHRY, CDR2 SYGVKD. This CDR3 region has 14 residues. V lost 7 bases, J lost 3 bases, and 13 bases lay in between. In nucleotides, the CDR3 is TGTGCCATCAACCCCGAGACAGATGGAAACACCATATATTTT. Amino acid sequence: CAINPETDGNTIYF.

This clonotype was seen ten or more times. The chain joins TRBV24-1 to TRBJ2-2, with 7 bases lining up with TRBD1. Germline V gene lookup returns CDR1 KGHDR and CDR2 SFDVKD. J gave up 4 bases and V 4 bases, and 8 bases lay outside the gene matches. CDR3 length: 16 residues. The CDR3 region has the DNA TGTGCCACCAGTGACCGTGACAGGGCGATCACCGGGGAGCTGTTTTTT. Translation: CATSDRDRAITGELFF.

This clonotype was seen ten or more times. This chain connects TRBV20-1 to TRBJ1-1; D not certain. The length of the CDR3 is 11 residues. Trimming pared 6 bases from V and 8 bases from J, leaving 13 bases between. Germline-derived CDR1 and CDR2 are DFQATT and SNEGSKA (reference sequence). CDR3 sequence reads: CSATDLGEAFF. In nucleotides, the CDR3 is TGCAGTGCAACAGACCTGGGGGAAGCTTTCTTT.

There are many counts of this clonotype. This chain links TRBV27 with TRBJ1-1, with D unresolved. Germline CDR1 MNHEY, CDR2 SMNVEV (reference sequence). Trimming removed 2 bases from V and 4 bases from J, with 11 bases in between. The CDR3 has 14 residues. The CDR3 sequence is CASSLTVGSTEAFF. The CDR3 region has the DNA TGTGCCAGCAGTTTAACCGTGGGAAGCACTGAAGCTTTCTTT.